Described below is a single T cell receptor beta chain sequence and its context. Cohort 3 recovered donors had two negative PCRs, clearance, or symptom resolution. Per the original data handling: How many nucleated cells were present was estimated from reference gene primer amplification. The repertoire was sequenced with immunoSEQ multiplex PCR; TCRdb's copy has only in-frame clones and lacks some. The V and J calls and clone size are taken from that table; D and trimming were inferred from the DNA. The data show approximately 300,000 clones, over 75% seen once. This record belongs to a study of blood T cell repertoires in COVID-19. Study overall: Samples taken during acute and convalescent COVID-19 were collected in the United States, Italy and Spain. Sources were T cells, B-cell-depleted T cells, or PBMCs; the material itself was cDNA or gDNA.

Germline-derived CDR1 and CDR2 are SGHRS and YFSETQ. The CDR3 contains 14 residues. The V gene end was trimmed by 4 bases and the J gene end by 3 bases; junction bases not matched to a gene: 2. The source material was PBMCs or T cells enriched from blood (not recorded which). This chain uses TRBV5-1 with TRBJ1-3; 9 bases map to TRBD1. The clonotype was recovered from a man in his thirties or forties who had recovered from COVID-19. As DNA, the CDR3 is TGCGCCAGCAGCCAGGGACAGGGTGGAAACACCATATATTTT. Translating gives CASSQGQGGNTIYF.